Below are 25 T cell receptor beta chains sequenced from a single sample in a study of regulatory T cells in long-lasting Graves disease (dated by TCRdb to about 2021). The sample's time point label, decoded: newly diagnosed GD, antithyroid drugs for less than 3 months. RNA was extracted from PBMCs in TRIzol for both TCR sequencing and RNA sequencing. Library prep was done by multiplex PCR. The listed sequencing device is Illumina HiSeq 4000. To build TCR beta libraries, CDR3 regions were amplified by Arm-PCR using iRepertoire HTBI primers. Using fastp trimming at Q25 and MiXCR clonotype assembly, TCRdb reanalyzed the public sequencing data and kept in-frame beta chains. Merged by CDR3 protein, the rows form single entries marked with the most common genes and DNA. Across this sample there are 450,000 to 650,000 distinct CDR3 sequences, with 16% seen only once. The ten largest clonotypes hold around 25% of the sample.

The same specimen was also included in a second study, on T cells in Graves' hyperthyroidism and ophthalmopathy.

The material sequenced was peripheral blood mononuclear cells (PBMCs), taken at new diagnosis, from a patient treated with antithyroid drugs. These receptors were taken from a middle-aged woman with Graves disease. Donor details come from another sample of the same person, matched by shared clones.

In its sample, this clonotype was seen a few times. The chain joins TRBV7-9 to TRBJ1-3; possible D gene TRBD1, 6 bases. The CDR3 is 14 amino acids. V lost 8 bases, J lost 4 bases, and 15 bases lay in between. CDR1 and CDR2 (germline): SEHNR, FQNEAQ (reference sequence). In nucleotides, the CDR3 is TGTGCCAGCTACGCTGGGGGGCGCGGAAACACCATATATTTT. It translates to CASYAGGRGNTIYF.

This clonotype was seen many times. This chain links TRBV5-1 with TRBJ1-5; the D gene is possibly TRBD1 (6 bases). Per germline, CDR1 SGHRS and CDR2 YFSETQ. The length of the CDR3 is 15 residues. V was pared by 0 bases and J by 3 bases, with 10 bases between. In DNA, the CDR3 is TGCGCCAGCAGCTTGGCCGGACAGAACAATCAGCCCCAGCATTTT. Translating it yields CASSLAGQNNQPQHF. The complete variable domain, with remaining parts taken from reference TRBV5-1 and TRBJ1-5, reads KAGVTQTPRYLIKTRGQQVTLSCSPISGHRSVSWYQQTPGQGLQFLFEYFSETQRNKGNFPGRFSGRQFSNSRSEMNVSTLELGDSALYLCASSLAGQNNQPQHFGDGTRLSIL.

Many counts were recorded for this clonotype. The rearrangement joins TRBV18 to TRBJ2-1; no definite D call. The CDR3 contains 12 residues. The V end lost 1 base, the J end lost 7 bases, and 5 bases lay between the germline ends. The V gene's germline CDR1 is KGHSH and CDR2 LQKENI. CDR3 region: CASSPRSNEQFF. CDR3 DNA: TGTGCCAGCTCACCACGAAGTAATGAGCAGTTCTTC. The whole variable domain, remainder taken from reference TRBV18 and TRBJ2-1, is NAGVMQNPRHLVRRRGQEARLRCSPMKGHSHVYWYRQLPEEGLKFMVYLQKENIIDESGMPKERFSAEFPKEGPSILRIQQVVRGDSAAYFCASSPRSNEQFFGPGTRLTVL.

This clonotype was observed many times. The chain carries TRBV9 and TRBJ2-3; D gene ambiguous. CDR3 length: 14 amino acids. The V end lost 1 base, the J end lost 6 bases, and 12 bases lay between the germline ends. Germline lookup yields CDR1 SGDLS and CDR2 YYNGEE. In nucleotides, the CDR3 is TGTGCCAGCAGCGTAAGTCAACGGAGTGATACGCAGTATTTT. It codes for CASSVSQRSDTQYF. The full variable domain, with the rest looked up from reference TRBV9 and TRBJ2-3, is DSGVTQTPKHLITATGQRVTLRCSPRSGDLSVYWYQQSLDQGLQFLIQYYNGEERAKGNILERFSAQQFPDLHSELNLSSLELGDSALYFCASSVSQRSDTQYFGPGTRLTVL.

This clonotype was recorded at least ten times. This chain links TRBV6-9 with TRBJ2-7, with D perhaps matching TRBD1 (5 bases). Germline-derived CDR1 and CDR2 are MNHGY and SVAAGI. V was shortened by 4 bases and J by 0 bases, with 13 bases between the two germline ends. This CDR3 has 15 residues. CDR3 amino acids: CASSLYRDSSYEQYF. The CDR3 DNA follows: TGTGCCAGCAGTTTGTACCGAGACAGCTCCTACGAGCAGTACTTC.

About this clonotype: Just one base apart from a much larger clone, this may be a read error. V gene TRBV11-2 combines with J gene TRBJ1-2, with unresolved D. Germline CDR1 reads SGHAT; CDR2 reads FQNNGV. The length of the CDR3 is 17 residues. In DNA form, the CDR3 reads TGTGCCAGCGGCTTATCTCATGTAGGCAGTCCCCCCTATGGCTACACCTTC. Its translation is CASGLSHVGSPPYGYTF. The full variable domain, its missing parts supplied by reference TRBV11-2 and TRBJ1-2, is EAGVAQSPRYKIIEKRQSVAFWCNPISGHATLYWYQQILGQGPKLLIQFQNNGVVDDSQLPKDRFSAERLKGVDSTLKIQPAKLEDSAVYLCASGLSHVGSPPYGYTFGSGTRLTVV.

This clonotype occurred many times. The rearrangement joins TRBV7-2 to TRBJ1-2; D gene ambiguous. Trimming stripped 6 bases from V and 0 bases from J, with 11 bases between. CDR3 length: 14 residues. Per germline, CDR1 SGHTA and CDR2 FQGNSA. The DNA for the CDR3 is TGTGCCAGCAGTTCCTCAGGAGCTAACTATGGCTACACCTTC. This sequence encodes CASSSSGANYGYTF.

This clonotype was observed at least ten times. The chain uses TRBV2 and TRBJ1-1; D is unclear. V shed 7 bases and J shed 0 bases, with 9 bases lying between them. Germline V lookup: CDR1 SNHLY, CDR2 FYNNEI. CDR3 length equals 13 residues. CDR3 sequence (DNA): TGTGCCAGCAACCTTTTAATGAACACTGAAGCTTTCTTT. Protein product: CASNLLMNTEAFF.

This clonotype was counted at least ten times. The V and J genes are TRBV5-1 and TRBJ1-1, with 9 bases lining up with TRBD1. Trimming cost V 2 bases and J 1 base; bases outside gene matches: 3. Germline-derived CDR1 and CDR2 are SGHRS and YFSETQ. CDR3 length: 15 amino acids. The CDR3 spells CASSFGTGRNTEAFF. The CDR3, as DNA: TGCGCCAGCAGCTTTGGGACAGGGAGGAACACTGAAGCTTTCTTT.

This clonotype was seen ten or more times. Here the CDR3 reads CASTPAGVGGYTF. CDR3 DNA: TGTGCCAGCACCCCGGCGGGGGTAGGAGGCTACACCTTC. This chain joins TRBV5-6 and TRBJ1-2; tentatively, D is TRBD1 (5 bases). V was clipped by 6 bases and J by 8 bases, with 17 bases between them. Germline values: CDR1 SGHDT, CDR2 YYEEEE. The CDR3 sequence is 13 residues long.

Ten or more counts support this clonotype. V and J are TRBV13 and TRBJ1-1, with D uncertain. The CDR3 runs to 15 residues. Deletions cut 1 base from V and 5 bases from J, with 14 bases between. Germline V gene lookup returns CDR1 PRHDT and CDR2 FYEKMQ (reference sequence). This CDR3 reads CASSLAVVGITEAFF. CDR3 in DNA: TGTGCCAGCAGCTTAGCAGTAGTGGGAATTACTGAAGCTTTCTTT.

This chain connects TRBV10-3 to TRBJ1-1; maybe TRBD1 (5 bases). The ends were cut back, 3 bases at V and 7 bases at J, with 12 bases in the middle. Germline assignment: CDR1 ENHRY and CDR2 SYGVKD. CDR3 length equals 13 residues. The DNA of the CDR3 is TGTGCCATCAGTGACAGGGAAGGGGTTGAAGCTTTCTTT. It encodes CAISDREGVEAFF.

This clonotype was counted at least ten times. This chain joins TRBV7-8 and TRBJ1-5; the D is unclear. There are 16 residues in the CDR3. Trimming cost V 1 base and J 2 bases, with 12 bases left between them. CDR1 is SGHVS, CDR2 FQNEAQ, per germline. The CDR3 loop reads CASSLVWYPGNQPQHF. CDR3 DNA sequence: TGTGCCAGCAGCTTAGTTTGGTATCCGGGCAATCAGCCCCAGCATTTT.

This chain connects TRBV10-1 to TRBJ2-5, with 10 nucleotides matching TRBD1. With 0 bases clipped from V and 4 bases from J, the junction kept 8 bases outside the gene matches. The CDR3 spans 17 residues. Germline-derived CDR1 and CDR2 are WNHNN and SYGVQD (reference sequence). DNA of the CDR3: TGCGCCAGCAGTGAGTCGAGGGACAGGGGCTTGGGAGAGACCCAGTACTTC. Protein: CASSESRDRGLGETQYF.

The chain has TRBV12-3 or TRBV12-4 and TRBJ2-1; no firm D call. Between the trimmed V and J ends, which lost 6 bases and 0 bases, there was a span of 12 bases. This CDR3 comprises 15 residues. CDR3 region: CASSLLQSSYNEQFF. CDR3 bases: TGTGCCAGCAGCCTTCTACAGAGCTCCTACAATGAGCAGTTCTTC.

The table lists this clonotype with a few counts. The V gene is TRBV6-1, the J gene TRBJ1-5; D is perhaps TRBD1 (6 bases). Trimming removed 5 bases at V and 6 bases at J, with 11 bases between. Looked up from germline, CDR1 is MNHNS and CDR2 is SASEGT. CDR3 length equals 13 residues. CDR3: CASSNEGVQPQHF. For the CDR3, the DNA is TGTGCCAGCAGTAACGAGGGGGTTCAGCCCCAGCATTTT.

This chain links TRBV9 with TRBJ2-3; 8 bases are shared with TRBD1. The V gene end was trimmed by 6 bases and the J gene end by 3 bases; junction bases not matched to a gene: 6. The CDR3 loop spans 14 amino acids. Looked up from germline, CDR1 is SGDLS and CDR2 is YYNGEE. In DNA form, the CDR3 reads TGTGCCAGCACACAGGGGGTGATGACAGATACGCAGTATTTT. This translates into CASTQGVMTDTQYF.

This clonotype was counted many times. The chain has TRBV12-3 or TRBV12-4 and TRBJ1-1, with TRBD1 as a possible D gene (6 bases). The CDR3 is 12 amino acids. The ends were cut back, 6 bases at V and 10 bases at J, with 15 bases in the middle. CDR3 DNA: TGTGCCAGCAGCCGAGGGGGGGATAGAGCTTTCTTT. This gives the protein CASSRGGDRAFF.

This clonotype was detected only a few times. The J gene is TRBJ2-1, the V gene TRBV19; 7 positions agree with TRBD2. The CDR3 is 16 amino acids. The germline CDR1 and CDR2 sequences are LNHDA and SQIVND (reference sequence). V trimming: 0 bases; J trimming: 7 bases; junction bases outside the gene matches: 9. The CDR3 nucleotides are TGTGCCAGTAGTATAGATCGCGGACTAGGGCTTAATGAGCAGTTCTTC. The encoded protein is CASSIDRGLGLNEQFF.

The chain links TRBV5-1 to TRBJ1-2; TRBD1 aligns across 10 bases. The germline V gene has CDR1 SGHRS and CDR2 YFSETQ. V gave up 4 bases and J gave up 4 bases; unmatched junction bases: 7. This CDR3 region has 15 residues. CDR3 residues: CASSGGQGNSYGYTF. CDR3 DNA: TGCGCCAGCAGCGGGGGACAGGGGAACTCCTATGGCTACACCTTC. Full variable domain (rest looked up from reference TRBV5-1 and TRBJ1-2): KAGVTQTPRYLIKTRGQQVTLSCSPISGHRSVSWYQQTPGQGLQFLFEYFSETQRNKGNFPGRFSGRQFSNSRSEMNVSTLELGDSALYLCASSGGQGNSYGYTFGSGTRLTVV.

This clonotype was counted ten times or more. V gene TRBV20-1 combines with J gene TRBJ1-1, with no clear D. This CDR3 has 14 amino acids. Germline V gene lookup returns CDR1 DFQATT and CDR2 SNEGSKA (reference sequence). V lost 6 bases and J lost 1, with 15 bases in between. CDR3 in amino acids: CSAAWEGSNTEAFF. DNA of the CDR3: TGCAGTGCGGCCTGGGAGGGATCGAACACTGAAGCTTTCTTT.

This clonotype was observed a few times. The V and J genes are TRBV11-2 and TRBJ2-2; TRBD1 agrees at 9 bases. V trimming: 2 bases; J trimming: 3 bases; junction bases outside the gene matches: 4. This CDR3 comprises 16 residues. Germline values: CDR1 SGHAT, CDR2 FQNNGV. CDR3 sequence: CASSLRDRVDTGELFF. CDR3 bases: TGTGCCAGCAGCTTAAGGGACAGGGTGGACACCGGGGAGCTGTTTTTT.

This clonotype was seen at least ten times. The genes are TRBV12-3 or TRBV12-4 and TRBJ1-2, with unresolved D. The V end was cut by 3 bases, the J end by 8 bases, with 7 bases between. This CDR3 is built from 11 residues. CDR3 loop: CASSFADGYTF. In nucleotides, the CDR3 is TGTGCCAGCAGTTTTGCTGACGGCTACACCTTC.

Only one count was recorded for this clonotype. The chain combines TRBV5-8 with TRBJ2-1; D possibly corresponds to TRBD1 (6 bases). From germline, CDR1 is SGHTS and CDR2 YDEGEE. The V and J ends lost 3 bases and 4 bases respectively, with 14 bases between them. CDR3 length equals 15 residues. This chain's CDR3 is CASSYTPGQYNEQFF. The CDR3 DNA reads TGTGCCAGCAGCTATACCCCAGGACAGTACAATGAGCAGTTCTTC.

This clonotype was seen only a few times. The V gene is TRBV6-2 or TRBV6-3, the J gene TRBJ2-2, with TRBD2 identical over 13 bases. J gave up 5 bases and V 3 bases, and 6 bases lay outside the gene matches. Germline V lookup: CDR1 MNHEY, CDR2 SVGEGT. The CDR3 has 17 residues. The CDR3 loop reads CASSYSGLAGRTGELFF. In nucleotides, the CDR3 is TGTGCCAGCAGTTATTCGGGACTAGCGGGGAGGACCGGGGAGCTGTTTTTT.